A single sample gave rise to the 16 T cell receptor beta chains below, sequenced in a study of blood T cell repertoires in COVID-19. The data were produced by immunoSEQ multiplex PCR, yet TCRdb's version contains in-frame clones alone and is incomplete. This table holds about 240,000 clones, roughly 90% found once. The specimen was peripheral blood. The receptors were gathered from a man between 60 and 75 years old who had recovered from COVID-19.

The genes are TRBV4-2 and TRBJ2-2; the D gene is possibly TRBD2 (6 bases). The germline V and J ends were trimmed by 0 bases and 0 bases, with 14 bases remaining between them. Germline assignment: CDR1 LGHNA and CDR2 YNFKEQ. The CDR3 extends over 18 amino acids. CDR3 DNA: TGTGCCAGCAGCCAAGATGAGGCGGGACCCGCGAACACCGGGGAGCTGTTTTTT. Translating it yields CASSQDEAGPANTGELFF.

The CDR3 loop is CASRPLGAGNTIYF. The CDR3 bases are TGTGCCAGCAGACCACTAGGTGCTGGAAACACCATATATTTT. J is TRBJ1-3 and V is TRBV6-6, with no clear D. Germline V gene sequence: CDR1 MNHNY, CDR2 SVGAGI (reference sequence). Trimming took 6 bases from V and 2 from J, leaving 11 bases between them. The CDR3 extends over 14 amino acids.

This chain connects TRBV5-1 to TRBJ2-1; the D gene is possibly TRBD2 (5 bases). Deletions cut 1 base from V and 8 bases from J, with 7 bases between. Germline-derived CDR1 and CDR2 are SGHRS and YFSETQ. This CDR3 is built from 12 residues. CDR3 sequence (DNA): TGCGCCAGCAGCTTGTTGAGGGATGAGCAGTTCTTC. This gives the protein CASSLLRDEQFF.

The chain has TRBV6-1 and TRBJ1-2; 7 bases map to TRBD1. The trim removed 2 bases at V and 8 bases at J, leaving 2 bases unmatched. Germline-derived CDR1 and CDR2 are MNHNS and SASEGT. This CDR3 is 12 amino acids long. Written as DNA, the CDR3 is TGTGCCAGCAGTGAAAGGGGGCACGGCTACACCTTC. It yields the protein CASSERGHGYTF.

The V call is TRBV5-6, the J call TRBJ1-2, with a tentative D call TRBD1 (6 bases). V lost 4 bases and J lost 7, with 17 bases in between. This CDR3 is built from 14 residues. The germline V gene has CDR1 SGHDT and CDR2 YYEEEE. CDR3 protein: CASSLDSGFGGYTF. In DNA form, the CDR3 reads TGTGCCAGCAGCCTGGACAGTGGGTTCGGTGGCTACACCTTC.

The chain is built from TRBV18 and TRBJ1-1, with D maybe TRBD1 (5 bases). CDR1 is KGHSH, CDR2 LQKENI, per germline. V gave up 4 bases and J gave up 6 bases, with 12 bases separating them. This CDR3 is built from 13 residues. DNA for the CDR3: TGTGCCAGCTCACTCGACAGAAACCCTGAAGCTTTCTTT. Its translation is CASSLDRNPEAFF. Full variable domain (rest looked up from reference TRBV18 and TRBJ1-1): NAGVMQNPRHLVRRRGQEARLRCSPMKGHSHVYWYRQLPEEGLKFMVYLQKENIIDESGMPKERFSAEFPKEGPSILRIQQVVRGDSAAYFCASSLDRNPEAFFGQGTRLTVV.

The V and J genes are TRBV3-1 (or the pseudogene TRBV3-2) and TRBJ1-1; TRBD1 is a possible D gene (6 bases). CDR1 LGHDT and CDR2 YNNKEL come from the germline V gene (reference sequence). This CDR3 has 13 residues. The V gene lost 3 bases and the J gene lost 4 bases, with 9 bases spanning the gap. The CDR3 sequence: CASSHLQGTEAFF. CDR3 DNA: TGTGCCAGCAGCCATCTACAGGGCACTGAAGCTTTCTTT.

Of note for this clone: Different DNA sequences within this sample yield the same CDR3. V gene TRBV18 combines with J gene TRBJ2-7; 7 bases fit TRBD1. The CDR3 covers 14 residues. Germline V gene lookup returns CDR1 KGHSH and CDR2 LQKENI. V shed 0 bases, J shed 1 base, and the junction held 0 bases outside the gene matches. For the CDR3, the DNA is TGTGCCAGCTCACCACCGGGACAGTCCTACGAGCAGTACGTC. Residues: CASSPPGQSYEQYV.

The chain joins TRBV10-3 to TRBJ1-2; D call uncertain. This CDR3 has 12 residues. The V end lost 5 bases, the J end lost 0 bases, and 4 bases lay between the germline ends. CDR1 is ENHRY, CDR2 SYGVKD, per germline. The CDR3 here is CAISHPNYGYTF. CDR3 coding DNA: TGTGCCATCAGTCATCCTAACTATGGCTACACCTTC.

The CDR3 here is CASRTIRASGANVLTF. The CDR3, as DNA: TGTGCCAGCAGGACGATCAGGGCTTCTGGGGCCAACGTCCTGACTTTC. This chain uses TRBV7-6 with TRBJ2-6, with D possibly TRBD1 on 5 matching bases. CDR1 and CDR2 from the germline V gene are SGHVS and FNYEAQ. This CDR3 is built from 16 residues. Trimming cost V 6 bases and J 1 base, with 13 bases left between them.

This clone was detected a few times. The rearrangement uses TRBV6-6 and TRBJ1-6; the D gene is possibly TRBD1 (5 bases). Germline-derived CDR1 and CDR2 are MNHNY and SVGAGI (reference sequence). Trimming removed 0 bases from V and 5 bases from J, with 8 bases in between. The CDR3 extends over 15 amino acids. CDR3 DNA sequence: TGTGCCAGCAGTTACTCCGCAGGGCATAATTCACCCCTCCACTTT. It yields the protein CASSYSAGHNSPLHF.

The V gene is TRBV7-6, the J gene TRBJ1-1, with 9 bases matching TRBD1. This CDR3 has 15 amino acids. Germline V gives CDR1 SGHVS, CDR2 FNYEAQ. The J segment lost 5 bases and the V segment lost 4 bases, leaving 8 bases of the junction unmatched. The CDR3, as DNA: TGTGCCAGCAGCTCGAAGAACAGGGGGCTGACTGAAGCTTTCTTT. This translates into CASSSKNRGLTEAFF.

This chain links TRBV6-5 with TRBJ1-4; 7 nucleotides match TRBD1. V was pared by 7 bases and J by 8 bases, with 10 bases of the junction left unmatched. The germline gives CDR1 MNHEY, CDR2 SVGAGI. This CDR3 spans 14 amino acids. The CDR3 is CASTLTGAREKLFF. As DNA, the CDR3 is TGTGCCAGCACACTAACAGGGGCAAGGGAAAAACTGTTTTTT.

The chain has TRBV24-1 and TRBJ2-5; 8 bases are a match to TRBD1. J gave up 2 bases and V 3 bases, and 4 bases lay outside the gene matches. From germline, CDR1 is KGHDR and CDR2 SFDVKD. CDR3 length: 15 residues. CDR3 DNA: TGTGCCACCAGTGATCGGACAGGGAGACAAGAGACCCAGTACTTC. This sequence encodes CATSDRTGRQETQYF.

The chain uses TRBV5-1 and TRBJ2-5; 7 bases agree with TRBD2. The CDR3 totals 17 residues. Unmatched junction bases numbered 17, after V lost 7 bases and J lost 2 bases. Germline CDR1 is SGHRS and CDR2 is YFSETQ. The DNA for the CDR3 is TGCGCCAGCCAATTGGGAGGCCTAGCGGCGGGGCAAGAGACCCAGTACTTC. Translation: CASQLGGLAAGQETQYF.

The chain joins TRBV5-8 to TRBJ2-1; 10 bases align to TRBD2. The CDR3 loop spans 14 amino acids. Germline lookup yields CDR1 SGHTS and CDR2 YDEGEE. The junction had 1 base not matched to a gene; V was cut back by 2 bases and J by 5 bases. The DNA of the CDR3 is TGTGCCAGCAGCTTTAGCGGGGGGCACAATGAGCAGTTCTTC. It specifies CASSFSGGHNEQFF.